This TCR beta chain was obtained from a study of OX40 agonist ivuxolimab in advanced cancers. Study background: Patients got intravenous ivuxolimab at 0.01 to 10 mg/kg every 2 weeks. Males comprised roughly four fifths of the group, whose mean age was roughly 60 years (range roughly 20 to 85). Having had anti-PD-1, anti-PD-L1 or anti-CTLA-4 therapy before was allowed, and about 42% had some.

CDR1 is SGHRS, CDR2 YFSETQ, per germline. V lost 5 bases, J lost 4 bases, and 16 bases lay in between. The CDR3 loop spans 15 amino acids. Remarks on this clone: The target antigen is unknown.

TCRdb's table, derived via immunoSEQ multiplex PCR, lists solely in-frame clones and lacks some. Of some 86,000 clones in the sample, approximately 85% are singletons; the top ten hold more than 3.5%. Regarding the study as a whole: Still undetermined is the antigen specificity of the expanded peripheral T cells.

This receptor was obtained from an adult with an advanced solid tumor such as melanoma, head and neck, liver or kidney cancer. This chain links TRBV5-1 with TRBJ1-3, with D maybe TRBD1 (5 bases). Here the sequenced sample was CD4+ or CD8+ T cells sorted from blood, taken in a trial of the OX40 agonist ivuxolimab. The chain's CDR3 is CASSLIQGDGNTIYF. In DNA form, the CDR3 reads TGCGCCAGCAGTCTGATTCAGGGTGACGGAAACACCATATATTTT.